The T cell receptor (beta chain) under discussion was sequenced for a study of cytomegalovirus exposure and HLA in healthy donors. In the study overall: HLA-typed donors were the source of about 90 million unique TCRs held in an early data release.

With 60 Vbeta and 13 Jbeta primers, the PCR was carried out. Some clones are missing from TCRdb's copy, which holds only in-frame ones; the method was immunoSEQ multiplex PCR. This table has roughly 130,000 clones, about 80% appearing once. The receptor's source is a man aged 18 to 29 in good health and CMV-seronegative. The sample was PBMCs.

The CDR3 region is CASSMTDRPFGGDTQYF. The CDR3 DNA reads TGTGCCAGTAGTATGACGGACAGGCCTTTTGGCGGAGATACGCAGTATTTT. The chain is built from TRBV19 and TRBJ2-3; 7 nucleotides agree with TRBD1. Per germline, CDR1 LNHDA and CDR2 SQIVND (reference sequence). This CDR3 has 17 amino acids. Losses at the gene ends were 3 bases for V and 5 bases for J; bases not matched to a gene: 14.